This TCR beta chain stems from a study of Graves' ophthalmopathy and Graves' hyperthyroidism. On the study more broadly: Peripheral blood sampling preceded any treatment and occurred at initial diagnosis. Points from the study as a whole: The study's model predicted ophthalmopathy progression at 70% to 71% sensitivity and 72% to 85% specificity.

Germline V CDR1 and CDR2: DFQATT, SNEGSKA (reference sequence). With V trimmed by 4 bases and J by 4 bases, 6 bases remained unmatched. The CDR3 covers 14 residues. In this sample, this clonotype turned up many times. Its antigen is unidentified. Ophthalmopathy not arising within 18 months of follow-up defined hyperthyroidism as stable. Using RNA transcripts, the TCR beta CDR3 regions were amplified. Second-round multiplex PCR followed a first-round RT-PCR using HTBI primers. Each CDR3 protein is one row after TCRdb ran MiXCR on the multiplex PCR reads. In the table there are a few hundred thousand distinct CDR3 sequences, around 21% of which are singletons.

This sequence joins TRBV20-1 and TRBJ1-2; 10 bases agree with TRBD1. This TCR was recovered from a woman aged 18-35 years with stable Graves' hyperthyroidism. The sequencing sample was made of peripheral blood. CDR3 in DNA: TGCAGTGCTATGGGACAGGGGCTTGGCTATGGCTACACCTTC. Residues: CSAMGQGLGYGYTF.